This T cell receptor (beta chain) is drawn from a study of blood T cells in healthy people across ages. Next came a second PCR, run for roughly 7 to 12 cycles, which used a sample-barcoded 5' primer along with a J-beta primer mix. TCRdb re-called the 5' RACE reads with MiXCR, one entry per CDR3 protein. Of about 780,000 distinct CDR3 sequences listed, approximately 24% are singletons. This clonotype was recorded only once. Its target is not known. Findings and caveats of the study: Both higher diversity and more naive CD4+ cells marked long-lived donors when set against aged donors.

This CDR3 comprises 11 residues. V gave up 7 bases and J gave up 4 bases, with 5 bases separating them. These same records also appear under a second study, on T cells of mothers and their children. That study reports: There were over 9.5 million TCR beta CDR3 reads from each mother and around 2.9 million from each child.

Material for sequencing was blood. The TCR comes from a boy aged 5 to 17 in good health. This chain connects TRBV12-3 or TRBV12-4 to TRBJ2-1; D remains ambiguous. The CDR3 nucleotides are TGTGCCAGCACAATATACAATGAGCAGTTCTTC. This translates into CASTIYNEQFF.